This TCR beta chain was documented in a study of human T cells and chemical hapten exposure. This clonotype was picked up many times. Its antigen is unidentified. Germline CDR1 and CDR2: KGHDR and SFDVKD. The junction had 11 bases not matched to a gene; V was cut back by 4 bases and J by 6 bases. The CDR3 runs to 16 residues. Study-wide points: With DPC sensitization, TCRs exceeding 1 in 1000 frequency showed no change. Relative to control repertoires, expanded TCRs gave rise to significantly more large CDR3 similarity clusters.

TCRdb analysed the RACE reads with MiXCR anew, one entry per CDR3 protein. The repertoire holds about 84,000 distinct CDR3 sequences, less than 14% seen once, with over 3.5% in the top ten. Time point in this sample: patch test 3, about 24 weeks after DPC sensitization. Regarding treatment: therapeutic diphenylcyclopropenone sensitization with weekly scalp DPC. It was unfractionated whole blood from which total RNA was extracted. The chain is built from TRBV24-1 and TRBJ1-5; 7 bases align to TRBD1. Sequenced here: whole blood, sampled in connection with sensitization to the hapten diphenylcyclopropenone (DPC). The receptor's source is a woman between 45 and 65 years old with alopecia areata. Some clones in this sample may be carry-over from other donors' samples. The CDR3 coding sequence is TGTGCCACCAGTGACCCCTTGACAGGGAACTTTCAGCCCCAGCATTTT. This translates into CATSDPLTGNFQPQHF.